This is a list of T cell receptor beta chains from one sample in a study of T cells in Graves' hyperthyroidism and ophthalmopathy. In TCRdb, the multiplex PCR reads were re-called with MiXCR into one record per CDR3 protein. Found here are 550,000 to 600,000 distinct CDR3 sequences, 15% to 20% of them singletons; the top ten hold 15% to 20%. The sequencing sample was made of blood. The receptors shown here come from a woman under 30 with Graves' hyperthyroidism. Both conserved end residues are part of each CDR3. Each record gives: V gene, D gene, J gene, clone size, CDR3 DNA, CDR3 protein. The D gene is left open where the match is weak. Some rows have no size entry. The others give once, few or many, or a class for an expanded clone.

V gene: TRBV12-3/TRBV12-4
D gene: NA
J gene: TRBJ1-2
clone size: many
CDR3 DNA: TGTGCCAGCAGTTTTGGGGCTGGCTACACCTTC
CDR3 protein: CASSFGAGYTF

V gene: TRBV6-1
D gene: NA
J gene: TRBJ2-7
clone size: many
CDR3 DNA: TGTGCCAGCAGTTTAGAGGGGGGTCCCTTTAGCTCCTACGAGCAGTACTTC
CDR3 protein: CASSLEGGPFSSYEQYF

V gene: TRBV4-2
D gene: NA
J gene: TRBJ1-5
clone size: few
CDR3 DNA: TGTGCCAGCAGCCAAGACGTCAGACCCAATCAGCCCCAGCATTTT
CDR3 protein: CASSQDVRPNQPQHF

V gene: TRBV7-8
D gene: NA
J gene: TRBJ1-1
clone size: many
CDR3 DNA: TGTGCCACCACACGGGGCGCTGGCACTGAAGCTTTCTTT
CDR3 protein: CATTRGAGTEAFF

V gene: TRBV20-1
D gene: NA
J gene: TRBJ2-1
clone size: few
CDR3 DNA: TGCAGTGCTAGTTGGGGGGCTAGCAAAGGCAATGAGCAGTTCTTC
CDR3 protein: CSASWGASKGNEQFF

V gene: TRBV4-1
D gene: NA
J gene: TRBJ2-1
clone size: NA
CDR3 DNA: TGCGCCAGCAGCCACCCACAGGGTAGCGAGCAGTTCTTC
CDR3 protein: CASSHPQGSEQFF

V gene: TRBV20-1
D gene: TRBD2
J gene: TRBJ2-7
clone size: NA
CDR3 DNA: TGCAGTGCTAGAGCGCTAGCGGGGGTCCTGGAGCAGTACTTC
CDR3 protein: CSARALAGVLEQYF

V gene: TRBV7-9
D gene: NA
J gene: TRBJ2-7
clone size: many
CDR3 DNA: TGTGCCAGCAGCTTAGATGCTCTCGAGCAGTACTTC
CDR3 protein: CASSLDALEQYF

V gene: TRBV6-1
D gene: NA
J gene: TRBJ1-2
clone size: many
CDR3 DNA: TGTGCCAGCACCCCTAGAGCCGCCTATGGCTACACCTTC
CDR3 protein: CASTPRAAYGYTF

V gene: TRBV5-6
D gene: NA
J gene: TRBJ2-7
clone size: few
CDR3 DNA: TGTGCCAGCAGCTATCCCGTCTCCCACGAGCAGTACTTC
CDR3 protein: CASSYPVSHEQYF